The clone carrying this T cell receptor beta chain appeared a few times. What it binds is not known. The data originate from a study of regulatory T cells in long-lasting Graves disease. Study results and limitations: Relative to newly diagnosed Graves' patients, persistent ones had lower TCR diversity.

Building the TCR beta libraries relied on iRepertoire HTBI primers, and CDR3 regions underwent Arm-PCR. Using its own MiXCR run on the multiplex PCR reads, TCRdb lists one record per CDR3 protein. The data show a few hundred thousand distinct CDR3 sequences, with about 14% seen just once and more than 15% held by the top ten. Time point here: newly diagnosed GD, antithyroid drugs for less than 3 months. The authors made the TCR library using RNA they extracted from PBMCs. The same sample was also used in a study of T cells in Graves' hyperthyroidism and ophthalmopathy.

This clonotype was obtained from a woman between 45 and 65 years old with Graves disease. Here the sequenced sample was peripheral blood mononuclear cells (PBMCs), taken at new diagnosis, from a patient treated with antithyroid drugs.

CDR3 region: CSALLETQYF. The DNA of the CDR3 is TGCAGCGCTCTACTGGAGACCCAGTACTTC. The chain joins TRBV29-1 to TRBJ2-5; D remains ambiguous. Trimming took off 7 bases at V and 5 bases at J, with 8 bases between the two ends. This CDR3 spans 10 amino acids. Per germline, CDR1 SQVTM and CDR2 ANQGSEA.